This T cell receptor beta chain was identified in a study of beta chain features in type 1 diabetes. The study's findings and limits: Moderate yet significant TCRB CDR3 shortening was seen in Type 1 diabetes patients in all four CD4+ subsets.

The whole isolated RNA underwent reverse transcription, so sequencing captured expressed TCRB transcripts. Clones were read by immunoSEQ multiplex PCR, and TCRdb kept only the in-frame ones, dropping some. The repertoire holds roughly 340,000 clones, with around 12% as singletons. Comment on this clone: Antigen: not known.

The single heparinised draw taken from each donor contained roughly 100 mL of blood on average. In all sorted populations, purity surpassed 95%. Germline-derived CDR1 and CDR2 are SGHRS and YFSETQ. There are 12 residues in the CDR3. V was cut by 5 bases and J by 4 bases, with 10 bases left in between. The sequence derives from a woman between 18 and 29 years old with type 1 diabetes. Material: naive CD4+ T cells from blood. The chain carries TRBV5-1 and TRBJ2-7; tentatively, D is TRBD2 (5 bases). CDR3 loop: CASSMGEYEQYF. Written as DNA, the CDR3 is TGCGCCAGCAGTATGGGAGAGTACGAGCAGTACTTC.